This T cell receptor (beta chain) was sequenced in a study of cytomegalovirus exposure and HLA in healthy donors (dated 2017 in TCRdb). About the investigation overall: In an earlier analysis of approximately 500 of the donors, about 260 Gb of sequence data and 90 million to 120 million unique TCR beta sequences from 180 million or so T cells were reported. About 300 gigabases of sequencing data and 75 million to 85 million unique TCR sequences made up an early release that covered about 640 HLA-typed donors. Of the 350 to 450 genotyped donors, less than 85% were placed in the genetic ancestry cluster associated with self-reported Caucasian donors. The study aimed to test whether signatures of past pathogen exposure could be identified by cataloging public T cell receptors. The T cell repertoires of 666 subjects were profiled by immunosequencing and related to cytomegalovirus serostatus. Along with the approximately 700-subject first cohort, a separate validation cohort of around 110 different subjects was used. To predict cytomegalovirus infection status, the study combined high-throughput TCR immunosequencing, statistical association of individual TCRs with disease status, and machine learning. A later analysis re-examined previously published TCR beta repertoires from 500 to 700 donors and added high-resolution HLA genotyping to investigate patterns of TCR occurrence. In the later analysis, no new phenotypic data were used to find candidate immune exposures; instead, reliance was placed on TCR beta sequences and their occurrence across donors. An earlier analysis of 500 to 650 of the donors applied high-throughput TCR beta sequencing to assess whether each TCR beta V gene segment acted as functional or pseudogenic. Alongside the repertoire data, information on donor age, sex, ethnicity and CMV serostatus was compiled. A later genetic analysis took genome-wide SNP genotypes for about 55% of the 666 donors and used that subset as a discovery cohort. All discovery cohort repertoires had been generated on a single sequencing platform. HLA typing covered class I and class II loci at four-digit resolution. Typing coverage varied by locus: roughly 629-630 donors for A, B, C, DRB1 and DQB1; roughly 500 for DQA1; over 600 for DPA1; under 490 for DPB1. About five DR-DQ haplotypes were treated as single units for association and clustering because of strong linkage in the cohort. Among roughly 400 genotyped donors of the cohort, an average of roughly 230,000 unique TCR beta nucleotide sequences was sequenced per donor, of which about 20% were non-productive. Findings and caveats that apply to the study as a whole: A later genetic analysis reported fewer N-insertions in productive TCRs among donors in an Asian-associated ancestry cluster than the roughly 700-donor mean. Because counts were too low, about 18 rarely observed V segments, including chromosome 9 orphons, were excluded from the earlier analysis of around 640 of the donors. The cohort was sequenced for TCR beta chains only, and without alpha or paired-chain data the features that could be detected were limited. A cluster of highly shared sequence variants was judged likely to represent a technical artifact of the sequencing pipeline. Roughly uniform sequencing depth across donors was assumed in presence/absence analyses, although this assumption may not hold. Most CMV-associated TCR beta chains appeared to be HLA-restricted in a later analysis, and the HLA associations seemed to be driven largely by CMV exposure. Several of the top co-occurrence clusters appeared to be linked to parvovirus B19, influenza, CMV and Epstein-Barr virus, according to a later analysis. In a later analysis, HLA-associated TCR beta chains showed more clonal expansion and lower generation probabilities than non-associated chains that were equally common. A few of the identified cytomegalovirus-associated TCR beta chains were confirmed in vitro to be specific for cytomegalovirus antigens. An earlier analysis of around 540 of the donors showed that most TCR beta V segments appeared in productive rearrangements either about 87% or about 30% of the time, which broadly matched IMGT annotations. Because HLA typing was missing for some donors at each locus, association tests included only the typed subset. CMV serostatus was the only immune exposure information available for the cohort. Correlated functional status among segregating V segments might be attributable to linkage disequilibrium, but an unknown experimental factor could not be ruled out. While some public TCRs were present in many individuals, most TCR sequences turned up only very rarely across donors. It was suggested by the authors that the approach could potentially be generalized to other disease states and immunological phenotypes. A further reported finding was that TCR beta sequences accurately predicted the HLA-A and HLA-B alleles for most subjects in the first cohort. V-gene and J-gene trimming of TCR beta chains was associated with a missense DCLRE1C variant in a later genetic analysis, and the association was replicated in an independent cohort. When HLA alleles, especially DR and DQ, strongly co-occurred, attributing TCR associations to individual alleles was difficult. At a false discovery rate of 0.05, a later analysis linked 16,951 TCR beta sequences to specific HLA alleles. The 87-base-pair reads could not distinguish some IMGT-functional V segments, including TRBV6-2 and TRBV6-3, so those segments were excluded. In both the original and validation cohorts, the classifier was reported to diagnose cytomegalovirus status with high specificity and sensitivity. A later analysis found that TCR association rates varied across HLA loci, with DRB1 alleles showing the most associated TCRs and HLA-C alleles the fewest. The study listed 150 to 200 TCR beta chains as associated with cytomegalovirus.

Via the germline V gene, CDR1 is SGHVS and CDR2 FNYEAQ. The germline V end is reduced by 5 bases and the J end by 4 bases; junction bases left unmatched: 6. From its cysteine to its phenylalanine, the CDR3 spans 14 amino acids. This entry keeps only the CDR3 DNA: 42 bases, framed from base 1. Receptor amplification or capture employed the immunoSEQ multiplex PCR assay. For the multiplex PCR, a mixture combining 60 forward primers for TCR Vbeta segments and 13 reverse primers for TCR Jbeta segments was used. The CDR3 region of rearranged TCR beta genes was amplified from genomic DNA with a multiplex PCR assay. The amplified TCR beta libraries were sequenced on the Illumina HiSeq System as 87-base-pair reads. On the authors' methods: A later analysis counted 65 million to 90 million unique TCR beta chains across the 700 or so repertoires, and approximately 11 million of these chains were shared by at least two donors. To remove PCR and sequencing errors, raw reads were error-corrected and collapsed into unique sequences using a nearest-neighbor algorithm that merged closely related sequences. CDR3 sequences were aligned to IMGT reference sequences to assign V, D and J gene segments. For a sequence to be retained, at least a six-nucleotide match to both a V gene segment and a J gene segment was required. A rearrangement was called productive if the CDR3 had no stop codons and remained in frame with V and J, and every other rearrangement was called non-productive. CDR3 was defined by IMGT convention, running from the second conserved V-encoded cysteine to the conserved J-encoded phenylalanine. In an earlier analysis of 550 to 650 of the donors, sequences lacking an unambiguous match to a single V gene segment were excluded. In an earlier analysis of approximately 550 of the donors, V segments were called functional above 56.7% productive rearrangements and were called segregating when the between-donor standard deviation exceeded 5%. A statistical classification framework was developed to diagnose cytomegalovirus status using the catalog of TCR beta chain sequences. A later analysis assigned V and J genes by comparing TCR nucleotide sequences with IMGT/GENE-DB human TR gene sequences. A later analysis assigned CDR3 sequences and most-parsimonious VDJ recombination scenarios with the TCRdist pipeline. In a later analysis, every TCR beta chain was defined by the combination of its CDR3 amino acid sequence and its V-gene family, and reads without a unique V-gene family were dropped. In a later analysis, approximately 640 highly shared, low-generation-probability nucleotide sequences were removed to address suspected cross-contamination and a sequencing artifact. In a later analysis, a clonal expansion index for each public chain was calculated from normalized within-repertoire ranks of inferred template counts. In a later analysis, generation probabilities were computed using a VDJ recombination model fitted to out-of-frame rearrangements, and the results were checked against IGoR. Hypergeometric tests were used in a later analysis to score TCR-TCR, TCR-HLA and TCR-CMV co-occurrence, with a repertoire-size bias correction applied to the TCR pairs. False discovery rates were estimated in a later analysis by permuting HLA or CMV assignments 20 times. A later analysis grouped co-occurring TCRs with DBSCAN, adding TCRdist sequence similarity when clustering within HLA-allele-positive subsets. Repertoires with fewer than 30,000 or more than 120,000 public chains, plus five repertoires with anomalous nucleotide sharing, were excluded from co-occurrence clustering. TCRdb took this table from immuneACCESS and kept in-frame rearrangements with V and J called. Such tables lack part of the clones; where checked against another copy, unresolved V genes explain under half of the gap, and the rest is unexplained. That table furnishes V, J and clone size, whereas the DNA furnished D and trimming. The sample table lists some 120,000 clones, about 75% of them with a count of one. The ten largest clonotypes hold roughly 3% of the sample.

As to this clone: Its antigen remains undetermined. Base qualities were left out, and no much larger clone turns up one base away.

The cohort comprised some 700 healthy bone marrow donors. At the time of sampling, all cohort members were nominally healthy, though unrecorded immune exposures were likely present. The donor was CMV seropositive and belonged to the group of more than 250 seropositive cohort members. Each donor provided a peripheral blood sample, and peripheral blood mononuclear cells were used for TCR beta sequencing. The Qiagen DNeasy Blood Extraction Kit was used to extract genomic DNA from the blood cell samples. The receptor chain draws on TRBV7-6 and TRBJ1-2; TRBD1 lines up with 8 middle nucleotides. The sequencing sample was made of PBMCs. This TCR came from a woman aged 40 to 50 in good health and CMV-seropositive. DNA sequence: TGTGCCAGCAGCGCGGCAGGGGGCGCCTATGGCTACACCTTC. Its translation is CASSAAGGAYGYTF.